These 22 T cell receptor delta chains came from one sample sequenced in a study of gamma-delta chains in newborns, infants, children. TCRdb redid clone calling on the reads using CATT. The table lists about 11,000 delta-chain clones, about 9.4% of them singletons. Material for sequencing was blood. These receptors were collected from a child who was a newborn, infant or young child, either healthy, febrile or measles-vaccinated (not recorded which).

This chain uses TRDV1 with TRDJ1; 11 bases are shared with TRDD3. This CDR3 region has 23 residues. The V segment lost 0 bases and the J segment 7 bases; nucleotides outside the gene matches: 28. The germline V gene has CDR1 TSWWSYY and CDR2 QGS. The CDR3 region is CALGELLPQSRVLGDMSQAKLIF. The CDR3 DNA is TGTGCTCTTGGGGAACTATTACCTCAGTCCCGTGTACTGGGGGATATGTCGCAGGCTAAACTCATCTTT.

The rearrangement uses TRDV2 and TRDJ3, with 9 bases aligning to TRDD3. V dropped 2 bases and J dropped 0; count of bases not matched to a gene: 4. Germline CDR1 and CDR2: GEAIGNYY and EKD. The CDR3 loop spans 18 amino acids. This CDR3 is CACDSGGYDSWDTRQMFF. CDR3 nucleotide sequence: TGTGCCTGTGACAGTGGGGGATATGACTCCTGGGACACCCGACAGATGTTTTTC.

This chain connects TRDV2 to TRDJ3; 8 bases match TRDD3. Germline V lookup: CDR1 GEAIGNYY, CDR2 EKD. V was pared by 0 bases and J by 0 bases, with 6 bases of the junction left unmatched. There are 19 residues in the CDR3. DNA of the CDR3: TGTGCCTGTGACACCTTACTGGGGGGTAGCTCCTGGGACACCCGACAGATGTTTTTC. It yields the protein CACDTLLGGSSWDTRQMFF.

A word on this clone: A much larger clone lies a single base off, so this may be a read error. The sample contains more than one DNA sequence encoding this CDR3. J is TRDJ1 and V is TRDV2, with 10 bases matching TRDD3. Germline V CDR1 and CDR2: GEAIGNYY, EKD. J gave up 2 bases and V 0 bases, and 2 bases lay outside the gene matches. CDR3 length equals 15 residues. CDR3 loop: CACDTVLGDTDKLIF. The CDR3 nucleotides are TGTGCCTGTGACACCGTACTGGGGGATACCGATAAACTCATCTTT.

This clone has just a few counts. The chain combines TRDV1 with TRDJ1, with D possibly matching TRDD3 (5 bases). CDR1 and CDR2 (germline): TSWWSYY, QGS. V was shortened by 1 base and J by 1 base, with 31 bases between the two germline ends. The CDR3 is 22 amino acids. CDR3 in amino acids: CALGEPLGTLTAGTRGTDKLIF. The DNA for the CDR3 is TGTGCTCTTGGGGAACCTTTGGGTACGTTAACGGCTGGGACGAGGGGCACCGATAAACTCATCTTT.

By its share, this clone is medium-sized. The same CDR3 also results from other DNA sequences found in this sample. The rearrangement links TRDV2 to TRDJ1, with TRDD3 identical over 7 bases. V lost 1 base, J lost 1 base, and 2 bases stayed unmatched. Germline V gives CDR1 GEAIGNYY, CDR2 EKD. The CDR3 is made up of 14 amino acids. CDR3 amino acids: CACDTWGTTDKLIF. In DNA, the CDR3 is TGTGCCTGTGACACGTGGGGGACCACCGATAAACTCATCTTT.

The sample holds a few counts of this clone. Different DNA sequences within this sample yield the same CDR3. The J gene is TRDJ3, the V gene TRDV2; possible D gene TRDD3, 6 bases. The CDR3 consists of 18 residues. The V and J ends lost 1 base and 0 bases respectively, with 12 bases between them. The germline V gene has CDR1 GEAIGNYY and CDR2 EKD. CDR3 nucleotide sequence: TGTGCCTGTGACACATGGGGGGAAAGCTCCTGGGACACCCGACAGATGTTTTTC. It codes for CACDTWGESSWDTRQMFF.

The chain joins TRDV2 to TRDJ1, with 12 bases identical to TRDD3. Germline loops: CDR1 GEAIGNYY, CDR2 EKD. CDR3 size: 17 residues. V dropped 5 bases and J dropped 1; count of bases not matched to a gene: 10. CDR3 DNA sequence: TGTGCCTGTGTTCTACTGGGGGATACAGGAAGCACCGATAAACTCATCTTT. The encoded protein is CACVLLGDTGSTDKLIF.

This CDR3 reads CACDTLPGDTAVGSWDTRQMFF. Written as DNA, the CDR3 is TGTGCCTGTGACACCCTCCCCGGGGATACCGCCGTTGGGTCCTGGGACACCCGACAGATGTTTTTC. The chain has TRDV2 and TRDJ3; 8 bases are shared with TRDD3. J gave up 1 base and V 0 bases, and 16 bases lay outside the gene matches. The CDR3 is made up of 22 amino acids. Germline values: CDR1 GEAIGNYY, CDR2 EKD.

The V and J genes are TRDV1 and TRDJ1, with 8 bases that match TRDD3. Germline CDR1 reads TSWWSYY; CDR2 reads QGS. V was pared by 2 bases and J by 0 bases, with 20 bases of the junction left unmatched. This CDR3 is built from 21 residues. Written as DNA, the CDR3 is TGTGCTCTTGGGGAATTCGCTCTCCCCCGTACTGGGGGCCTCTACACCGATAAACTCATCTTT. Protein: CALGEFALPRTGGLYTDKLIF.

The gene calls are TRDV2 and TRDJ3, with 12 bases fitting TRDD3. V lost 2 bases to trimming and J lost 1 base; unmatched junction nucleotides: 8. In germline, CDR1 is GEAIGNYY, CDR2 EKD. The CDR3 is made up of 20 amino acids. The CDR3 DNA is TGTGCCTGTGACATCGTACTGGGGGATACTATTTCCTGGGACACCCGACAGATGTTTTTC. Translation: CACDIVLGDTISWDTRQMFF.

This clone was counted a few times. The identical CDR3 is also encoded by other nucleotide sequences in the sample. The chain uses TRDV2 and TRDJ1, with 9 bases that match TRDD3. Germline lookup yields CDR1 GEAIGNYY and CDR2 EKD. V trimming: 1 base; J trimming: 3 bases; junction bases outside the gene matches: 2. The CDR3 extends over 14 amino acids. CDR3 loop: CACDTWGIADKLIF. The CDR3 DNA reads TGTGCCTGTGACACGTGGGGGATAGCCGATAAACTCATCTTT.

With respect to this clone: The same CDR3 arises from other DNA sequences in this sample as well. V is TRDV2 and J is TRDJ1; maybe TRDD3 (6 bases). Trimming removed 1 base at V and 3 bases at J, with 11 bases between. The CDR3 spans 14 residues. From germline, CDR1 is GEAIGNYY and CDR2 EKD. The CDR3 region has the DNA TGTGCCTGTGACACAGTTGGGGGTCCCGATAAACTCATCTTT. Protein sequence: CACDTVGGPDKLIF.

A few counts support this clone. The chain carries TRDV3 and TRDJ3; 7 bases fit TRDD2. Germline V gene sequence: CDR1 TVYSNPD, CDR2 GDNSRS (reference sequence). The CDR3 loop spans 19 amino acids. V trimming: 4 bases; J trimming: 2 bases; junction bases outside the gene matches: 17. The CDR3 DNA follows: TGTGCCTGCCGTTCCTACCGGGCTGGGAGGCCCTGGGACACCCGACAGATGTTTTTC. This translates into CACRSYRAGRPWDTRQMFF.

This clone ranks as medium-sized. The chain combines TRDV2 with TRDJ1, with D possibly being TRDD3 (5 bases). CDR1 is GEAIGNYY and CDR2 is EKD in the germline V gene. V gave up 0 bases and J gave up 1 base, with 17 bases separating them. CDR3 length equals 17 residues. The CDR3 loop reads CACDTVGEDVVTDKLIF. CDR3 sequence (DNA): TGTGCCTGTGACACCGTCGGGGAGGACGTGGTCACCGATAAACTCATCTTT.

In its sample, this clone was seen a few times. The rearrangement uses TRDV2 and TRDJ1, with 7 bases aligning to TRDD3. V lost 0 bases to trimming and J lost 2 bases; unmatched junction nucleotides: 5. Germline V gene data show CDR1 as GEAIGNYY and CDR2 as EKD. CDR3 length equals 15 residues. CDR3 sequence reads: CACDTVGIHTDKLIF. CDR3 DNA sequence: TGTGCCTGTGACACCGTTGGGATACATACCGATAAACTCATCTTT.

By its share, this clone is medium-sized. V usage is TRDV2 and J usage is TRDJ3, with 8 bases matching TRDD3. The CDR3 is made up of 21 amino acids. V lost 3 bases, J lost 0 bases, and 15 bases stayed unmatched. The germline gives CDR1 GEAIGNYY, CDR2 EKD. CDR3 sequence reads: CACDAIRTGGSSSWDTRQMFF. The CDR3 DNA sequence: TGTGCCTGTGACGCTATTCGTACTGGGGGGTCAAGCTCCTGGGACACCCGACAGATGTTTTTC.

This clone was seen a handful of times. The V gene is TRDV2, the J gene TRDJ1; 9 positions agree with TRDD3. From germline, CDR1 is GEAIGNYY and CDR2 EKD. The trim removed 2 bases at V and 0 bases at J, leaving 21 bases unmatched. The CDR3 is 21 amino acids. The CDR3 loop is CACDNLGTGDTRDGYTDKLIF. The CDR3 nucleotides read TGTGCCTGTGACAACTTGGGGACCGGGGATACGAGGGATGGGTACACCGATAAACTCATCTTT.

Concerning this clone: A read error may account for a junction end that differs from germline. This rearrangement joins TRDV2 to TRDJ1, with 9 bases that match TRDD3. Germline V gene lookup returns CDR1 GEAIGNYY and CDR2 EKD. The CDR3 has 22 residues. CDR3 loop: CAYDTVKKAGDTFLEWADKLIF. The CDR3 nucleotides are TGTGCCTATGACACCGTTAAAAAGGCGGGGGATACTTTCCTCGAGTGGGCCGATAAACTCATCTTT.

Details on this clone: A far larger clone is one base from this, pointing to a likely read error. The sample holds other DNA sequences that translate to the same CDR3. The V and J genes are TRDV2 and TRDJ1; D is perhaps TRDD3 (5 bases). There are 19 residues in the CDR3. V was clipped by 1 base and J by 3 bases, with 26 bases between them. Per germline, CDR1 GEAIGNYY and CDR2 EKD. The CDR3 coding sequence is TGTGCCTGTGACACGCTTCGGACCGGGAATATACGAGTTCCCGATAAACTCATCTTT. It yields the protein CACDTLRTGNIRVPDKLIF.

This clone is medium-sized by share. The chain carries TRDV2 and TRDJ1, with no clear D. Per the germline V gene, CDR1 is GEAIGNYY and CDR2 is EKD. There are 14 residues in the CDR3. Deletions cut 0 bases from V and 1 base from J, with 8 bases between. CDR3 DNA: TGTGCCTGTGACACCGTAACCACCACCGATAAACTCATCTTT. It encodes CACDTVTTTDKLIF.

This clone has only a few counts. This sample includes further DNA sequences coding for the same CDR3. The chain uses TRDV2 and TRDJ1, with D perhaps TRDD3 (6 bases). The V end lost 0 bases, the J end lost 3 bases, and 10 bases lay between the germline ends. CDR3 size: 14 residues. From germline, CDR1 is GEAIGNYY and CDR2 EKD. CDR3 protein: CACDTVGGPDKLIF. The CDR3 DNA is TGTGCCTGTGACACCGTTGGGGGGCCCGATAAACTCATCTTT.